The text below deals with one T cell receptor (beta chain). Together with a sample-barcoded 5' primer, a J-beta primer mix was included in a second PCR lasting about 6 to 11 cycles. One entry per CDR3 protein results from TCRdb running MiXCR on the 5' RACE reads. In the table there are about 680,000 distinct CDR3 sequences, 45% to 50% of which are singletons. Looked up from germline, CDR1 is MNHEY and CDR2 is SVGEGT. J gave up 2 bases and V 2 bases, and 0 bases lay outside the gene matches. CDR3 length: 15 residues. Isolation of PBMCs gave at least 7 million cells per sample. This sample is part of a study of blood T cells in healthy people across ages. About the study: The template switching approach captured approximately one barcoded beta molecule for every two T cells.

The receptor comes from a woman aged 55-70 years in good health. The sample consisted of blood. The chain uses TRBV6-2 or TRBV6-3 and TRBJ2-6; 7 positions agree with TRBD1. This CDR3 reads CASSYGTAGANVLTF. In DNA form, the CDR3 reads TGTGCCAGCAGTTACGGGACAGCTGGGGCCAACGTCCTGACTTTC.